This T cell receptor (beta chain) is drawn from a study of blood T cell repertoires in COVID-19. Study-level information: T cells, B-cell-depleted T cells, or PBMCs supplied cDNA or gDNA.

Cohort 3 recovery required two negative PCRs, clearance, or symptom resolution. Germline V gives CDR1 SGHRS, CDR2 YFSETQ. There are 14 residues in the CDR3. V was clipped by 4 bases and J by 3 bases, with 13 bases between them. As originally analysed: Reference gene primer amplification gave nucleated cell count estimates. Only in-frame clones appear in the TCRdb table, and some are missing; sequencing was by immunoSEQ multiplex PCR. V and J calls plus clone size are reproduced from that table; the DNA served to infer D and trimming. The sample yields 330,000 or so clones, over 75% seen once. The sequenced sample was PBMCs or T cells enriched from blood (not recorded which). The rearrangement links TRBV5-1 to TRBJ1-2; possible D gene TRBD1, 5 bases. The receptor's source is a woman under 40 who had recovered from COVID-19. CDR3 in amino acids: CASSLWGHDYGYTF. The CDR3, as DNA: TGCGCCAGCAGCCTGTGGGGCCATGACTATGGCTACACCTTC.